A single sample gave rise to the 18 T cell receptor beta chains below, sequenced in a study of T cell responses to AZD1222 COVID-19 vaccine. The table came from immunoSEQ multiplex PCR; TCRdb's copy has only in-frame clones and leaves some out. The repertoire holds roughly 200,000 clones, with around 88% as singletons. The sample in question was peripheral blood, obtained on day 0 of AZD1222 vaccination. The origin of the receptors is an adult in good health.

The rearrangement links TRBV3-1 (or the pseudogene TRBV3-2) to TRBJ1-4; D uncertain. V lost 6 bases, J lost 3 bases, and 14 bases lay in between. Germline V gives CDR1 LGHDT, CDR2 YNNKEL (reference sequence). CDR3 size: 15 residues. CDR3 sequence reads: CASSPVRGANEKLFF. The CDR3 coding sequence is TGTGCCAGCAGTCCCGTGCGGGGAGCTAATGAAAAACTGTTTTTT.

The CDR3 sequence is CASSYRDRGDTIYF. The CDR3 bases are TGTGCCAGCAGTTACCGAGACAGGGGTGACACCATATATTTT. V usage is TRBV28 and J usage is TRBJ1-3; TRBD1 agrees at 8 bases. V shed 4 bases and J 8 bases; nucleotides not matched to a gene: 7. Germline values: CDR1 MDHEN, CDR2 SYDVKM. CDR3 length: 14 amino acids.

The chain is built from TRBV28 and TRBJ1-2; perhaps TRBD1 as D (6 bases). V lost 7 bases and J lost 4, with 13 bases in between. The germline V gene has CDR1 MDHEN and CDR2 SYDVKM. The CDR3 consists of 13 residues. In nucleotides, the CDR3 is TGTGCCAGCACTGGGGGGCTGATCTATGGCTACACCTTC. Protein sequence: CASTGGLIYGYTF.

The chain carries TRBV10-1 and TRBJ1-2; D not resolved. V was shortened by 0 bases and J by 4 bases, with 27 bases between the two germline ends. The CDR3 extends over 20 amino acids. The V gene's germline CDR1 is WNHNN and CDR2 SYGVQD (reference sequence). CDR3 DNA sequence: TGCGCCAGCAGTGAGTCGAGTAGTTCTGGGTCGCGGCGCCACAGCTATGGCTACACCTTC. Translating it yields CASSESSSSGSRRHSYGYTF.

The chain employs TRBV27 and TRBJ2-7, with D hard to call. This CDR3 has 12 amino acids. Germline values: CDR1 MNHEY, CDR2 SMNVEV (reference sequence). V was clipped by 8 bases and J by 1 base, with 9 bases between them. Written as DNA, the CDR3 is TGTGCCAGCGCCTCCGGTTCCTACGAGCAGTACTTC. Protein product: CASASGSYEQYF.

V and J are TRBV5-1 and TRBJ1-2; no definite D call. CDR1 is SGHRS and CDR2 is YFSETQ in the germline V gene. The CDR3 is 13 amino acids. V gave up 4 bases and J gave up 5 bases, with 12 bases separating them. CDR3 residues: CASSEALGYGYTF. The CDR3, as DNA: TGCGCCAGCAGCGAGGCCCTCGGGTATGGCTACACCTTC.

The CDR3 sequence: CASSFGPKTGRNEKLFF. The CDR3 coding sequence is TGTGCCAGCAGCTTCGGCCCGAAGACAGGGAGGAATGAAAAACTGTTTTTT. The chain couples TRBV11-2 to TRBJ1-4; 7 positions agree with TRBD1. Germline loops: CDR1 SGHAT, CDR2 FQNNGV. CDR3 length equals 17 residues. J was trimmed by 5 bases and V by 3 bases; bases with no gene match: 12.

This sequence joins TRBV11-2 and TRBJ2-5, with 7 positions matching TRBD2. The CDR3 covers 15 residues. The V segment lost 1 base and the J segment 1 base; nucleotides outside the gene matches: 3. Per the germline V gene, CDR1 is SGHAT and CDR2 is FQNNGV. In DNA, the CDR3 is TGTGCCAGCAGCTTAGGGACTAGGCCCCAAGAGACCCAGTACTTC. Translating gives CASSLGTRPQETQYF.

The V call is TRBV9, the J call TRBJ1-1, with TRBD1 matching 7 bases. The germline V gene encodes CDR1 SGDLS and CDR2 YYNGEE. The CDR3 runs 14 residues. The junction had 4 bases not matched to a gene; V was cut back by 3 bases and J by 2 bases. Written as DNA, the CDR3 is TGTGCCAGCAGCGGTTACAGGGGAAACACTGAAGCTTTCTTT. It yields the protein CASSGYRGNTEAFF. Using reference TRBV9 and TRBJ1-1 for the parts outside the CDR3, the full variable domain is DSGVTQTPKHLITATGQRVTLRCSPRSGDLSVYWYQQSLDQGLQFLIQYYNGEERAKGNILERFSAQQFPDLHSELNLSSLELGDSALYFCASSGYRGNTEAFFGQGTRLTVV.

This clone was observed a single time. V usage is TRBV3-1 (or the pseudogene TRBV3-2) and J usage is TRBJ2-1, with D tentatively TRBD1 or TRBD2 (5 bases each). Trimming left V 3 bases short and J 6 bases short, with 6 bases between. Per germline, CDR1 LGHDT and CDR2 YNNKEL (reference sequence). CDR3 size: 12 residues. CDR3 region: CASSQGPNEQFF. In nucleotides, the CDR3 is TGTGCCAGCAGCCAGGGACCCAATGAGCAGTTCTTC.

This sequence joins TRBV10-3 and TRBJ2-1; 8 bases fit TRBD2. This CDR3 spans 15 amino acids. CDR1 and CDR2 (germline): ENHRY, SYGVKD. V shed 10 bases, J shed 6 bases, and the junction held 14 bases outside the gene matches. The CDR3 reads CATKRDGGAFNEQFF. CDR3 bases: TGTGCCACCAAAAGGGACGGGGGGGCCTTCAATGAGCAGTTCTTC.

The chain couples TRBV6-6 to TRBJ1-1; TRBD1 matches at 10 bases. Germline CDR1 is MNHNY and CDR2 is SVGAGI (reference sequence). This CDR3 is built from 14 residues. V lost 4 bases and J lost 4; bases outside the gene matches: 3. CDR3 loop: CASSSRTGGTEAFF. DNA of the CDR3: TGTGCCAGCAGTTCGCGGACAGGGGGCACTGAAGCTTTCTTT.

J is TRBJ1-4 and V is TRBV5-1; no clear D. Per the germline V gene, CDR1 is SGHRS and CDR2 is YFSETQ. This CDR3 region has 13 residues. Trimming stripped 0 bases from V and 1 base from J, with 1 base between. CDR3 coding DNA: TGCGCCAGCAGCTTGGGAACTAATGAAAAACTGTTTTTT. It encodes CASSLGTNEKLFF.

CDR3 region: CSASGRAHGYTF. DNA for the CDR3: TGCAGTGCTAGTGGCAGGGCACATGGCTACACCTTC. This chain connects TRBV20-1 to TRBJ1-2, with D maybe TRBD1 (5 bases). CDR1 and CDR2 from the germline V gene are DFQATT and SNEGSKA (reference sequence). Between the trimmed V and J ends, which lost 3 bases and 6 bases, there was a span of 11 bases. The CDR3 spans 12 residues.

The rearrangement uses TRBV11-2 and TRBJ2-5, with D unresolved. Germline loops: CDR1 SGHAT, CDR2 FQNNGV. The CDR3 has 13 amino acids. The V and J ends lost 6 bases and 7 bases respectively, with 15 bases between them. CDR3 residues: CASRLPPSPTQYF. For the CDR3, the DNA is TGTGCCAGCAGATTACCCCCAAGTCCGACCCAGTACTTC.

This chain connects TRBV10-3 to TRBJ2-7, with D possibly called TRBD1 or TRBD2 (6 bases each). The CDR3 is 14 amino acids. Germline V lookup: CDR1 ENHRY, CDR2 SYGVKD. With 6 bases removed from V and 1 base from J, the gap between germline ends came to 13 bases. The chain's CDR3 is CAISDRRGSYEQYF. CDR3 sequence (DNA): TGTGCCATCAGCGACCGGAGGGGGTCCTACGAGCAGTACTTC.

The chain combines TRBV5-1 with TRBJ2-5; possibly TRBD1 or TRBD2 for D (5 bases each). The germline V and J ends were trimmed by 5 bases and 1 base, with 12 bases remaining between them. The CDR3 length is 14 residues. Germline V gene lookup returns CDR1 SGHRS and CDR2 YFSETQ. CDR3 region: CASSGGAGQETQYF. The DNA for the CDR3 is TGCGCCAGCAGTGGGGGTGCCGGCCAAGAGACCCAGTACTTC. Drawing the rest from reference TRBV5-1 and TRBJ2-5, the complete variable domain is KAGVTQTPRYLIKTRGQQVTLSCSPISGHRSVSWYQQTPGQGLQFLFEYFSETQRNKGNFPGRFSGRQFSNSRSEMNVSTLELGDSALYLCASSGGAGQETQYFGPGTRLLVL.

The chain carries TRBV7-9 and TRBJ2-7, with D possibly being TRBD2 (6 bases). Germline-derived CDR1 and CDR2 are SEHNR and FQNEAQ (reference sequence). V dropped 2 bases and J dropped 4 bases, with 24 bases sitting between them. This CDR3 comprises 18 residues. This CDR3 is CASSLSQAQAGRRYEQYF. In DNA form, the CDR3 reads TGTGCCAGCAGCTTATCTCAGGCCCAGGCGGGGCGCAGATACGAGCAGTACTTC. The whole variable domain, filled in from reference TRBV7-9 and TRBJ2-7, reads DTGVSQNPRHKITKRGQNVTFRCDPISEHNRLYWYRQTLGQGPEFLTYFQNEAQLEKSRLLSDRFSAERPKGSFSTLEIQRTEQGDSAMYLCASSLSQAQAGRRYEQYFGPGTRLTVT.